Below, 2 T cell receptor beta chains from the same sample are listed, as sequenced in a study of beta chain features in type 1 diabetes. cDNA synthesis used the whole RNA isolate, giving expressed TCRB sequences. Clones were sequenced by immunoSEQ multiplex PCR, and TCRdb holds only the in-frame ones, with some missing. The table has nearly 250,000 clones, roughly 15% seen once. The sample was naive CD4+ T cells from blood. Receptor source: a woman aged 40 to 49 in good health.

This chain's CDR3 is CASSQNQGPYGYTF. The CDR3 nucleotides are TGCGCCAGCAGCCAAAATCAGGGCCCCTATGGCTACACCTTC. The J gene is TRBJ1-2, the V gene TRBV4-3; a weak D match, TRBD1 (5 bases). Between the trimmed V and J ends, which lost 2 bases and 4 bases, there was a span of 11 bases. The CDR3 sequence is 14 residues long. Looked up from germline, CDR1 is LGHNA and CDR2 is YSLEER.

The chain has TRBV19 and TRBJ1-2, with D perhaps TRBD1 (5 bases). This CDR3 is 16 amino acids long. Trimming pared 5 bases from V and 5 bases from J, leaving 21 bases between. The germline CDR1 and CDR2 sequences are LNHDA and SQIVND (reference sequence). The CDR3 reads CASSFNPRAMGYGYTF. Written as DNA, the CDR3 is TGTGCCAGTAGTTTCAACCCCAGGGCTATGGGTTATGGCTACACCTTC.